The present TCR beta chain was sequenced within a study of CD4 and CD8 cells across lung adenocarcinoma regions. Localized lung adenocarcinoma, a non-small cell lung cancer, affected the donors. The CDR3 loop spans 16 amino acids. Trimming stripped 0 bases from V and 13 bases from J, with 22 bases between. CDR1 MNHNS and CDR2 SASEGT come from the germline V gene. MiXCR, run by TCRdb on the PCR reads, gives a single entry per CDR3 protein. The profile shows around 20,000 distinct CDR3 sequences, around 50% of them singletons. Sequenced: CD8+ T cells from the margin of a lung tumor. The sequence derives from a male donor with lung adenocarcinoma. The CD4 and CD8 labels of this study may be unreliable. J is TRBJ2-4 and V is TRBV6-1; the D is unclear. The CDR3 nucleotides are TGTGCCAGCAGTGAAGCGGGGATGTGGGTCAAGGATACGCAGTACTTC. Protein product: CASSEAGMWVKDTQYF.